This record concerns one TCR beta chain sequence. With random hexamers, roughly 0.45 to 1 ug RNA was reverse transcribed. TCR beta CDR3 was amplified by immunoSEQ multiplex PCR. This amplification extended across 54 Vbeta and 13 Jbeta segments. TCRdb re-called the immunoSEQ multiplex PCR reads through MiXCR, storing one row per CDR3 protein. The repertoire holds a few hundred thousand distinct CDR3 sequences, 95% seen once, with 0.075% to 0.095% in the top ten. This sample is drawn from a study of CD8 T cells in Susac syndrome. The sequenced target, TCR beta, came from blood CD8+ and CD4+ T cells. Negative magnetic isolation gave CD8+ and CD4+ cells; FACS enriched CD8+ TEMRA. The germline CDR1 and CDR2 sequences are SQVTM and ANQGSEA. The CDR3 length is 12 residues. Trimming cost V 7 bases and J 2 bases; bases outside gene matches: 5.

The sample was CD4+ T cells from PBMCs. The chain links TRBV29-1 to TRBJ2-7, with 7 bases lining up with TRBD1. The sequence came from a human donor with multiple sclerosis. This CDR3 is CSGGQFPYEQYF. CDR3 in DNA: TGCAGCGGGGGACAGTTTCCCTACGAGCAGTACTTC.